Below, 17 T cell receptor beta chains from the same sample are listed, as sequenced in a study of cytomegalovirus exposure and HLA in healthy donors. PCR involved 60 Vbeta and 13 Jbeta primers. The table came from immunoSEQ multiplex PCR; TCRdb's copy has only in-frame clones and leaves some out. Of 200,000 or so clones listed, 82% were seen once; the top ten hold 6.5%. The sequencing sample was made of PBMCs. The receptors were sampled from a woman aged 50 to 65 in good health and CMV-seropositive.

This chain joins TRBV6-5 and TRBJ2-5; 7 bases fit TRBD1. The CDR3 has 14 residues. With 6 bases clipped from V and 4 bases from J, the junction kept 8 bases outside the gene matches. CDR1 and CDR2 (germline): MNHEY, SVGAGI. The CDR3 coding sequence is TGTGCCAGCAGCCTCACGACAGGGAGAGAGACCCAGTACTTC. Its protein is CASSLTTGRETQYF.

The J gene is TRBJ1-1, the V gene TRBV5-1; 9 bases map to TRBD1. With 4 bases clipped from V and 4 bases from J, the junction kept 11 bases outside the gene matches. The CDR3 is made up of 16 amino acids. The V gene's germline CDR1 is SGHRS and CDR2 YFSETQ. Here the CDR3 DNA reads TGCGCCAGCAGCGAGGACAGGGGTGGTTTGACCACTGAAGCTTTCTTT. This codes for CASSEDRGGLTTEAFF.

V gene TRBV2 combines with J gene TRBJ1-5; the D gene is possibly TRBD1 (6 bases). The CDR3 is made up of 12 amino acids. Trimming pared 6 bases from V and 7 bases from J, leaving 10 bases between. The germline V gene encodes CDR1 SNHLY and CDR2 FYNNEI. The CDR3 here is CASRGQAQPQHF. The CDR3 DNA is TGTGCCAGCAGGGGACAAGCACAGCCCCAGCATTTT.

The chain is built from TRBV5-6 and TRBJ2-7; 11 bases agree with TRBD1. From germline, CDR1 is SGHDT and CDR2 YYEEEE. Trimming removed 5 bases from V and 6 bases from J; junction bases left unmatched: 10. This CDR3 contains 15 residues. CDR3 residues: CASSTGQGAPLEQYF. CDR3 coding DNA: TGTGCCAGCAGTACTGGACAGGGGGCCCCCCTCGAGCAGTACTTC.

V usage is TRBV28 and J usage is TRBJ2-5; 8 bases are a match to TRBD1. Losses at the gene ends were 7 bases for V and 5 bases for J; bases not matched to a gene: 6. The CDR3 length is 13 residues. Germline CDR1 is MDHEN and CDR2 is SYDVKM. The CDR3 loop reads CASITGGVETQYF. CDR3 sequence (DNA): TGTGCCAGCATCACAGGGGGTGTTGAGACCCAGTACTTC.

CDR3 protein: CAIRTGDQPQHF. CDR3 DNA: TGTGCCATCAGGACAGGAGATCAGCCCCAGCATTTT. The chain links TRBV10-3 to TRBJ1-5; tentatively, D is TRBD1 (6 bases). V shed 6 bases and J shed 5 bases, with 8 bases lying between them. Germline assignment: CDR1 ENHRY and CDR2 SYGVKD. This CDR3 has 12 amino acids.

The CDR3 sequence is CASTGGGYNEQFF. The DNA of the CDR3 is TGTGCCAGCACCGGTGGAGGTTACAATGAGCAGTTCTTC. The chain carries TRBV28 and TRBJ2-1; a possible D gene is TRBD2 (5 bases). This CDR3 spans 13 amino acids. V lost 7 bases to trimming and J lost 4 bases, with 11 bases between them. Germline values: CDR1 MDHEN, CDR2 SYDVKM.

The V call is TRBV7-8, the J call TRBJ1-1; no clear D. Trimming left V 6 bases short and J 3 bases short, with 11 bases between. The CDR3 sequence is 13 residues long. CDR1 SGHVS and CDR2 FQNEAQ come from the germline V gene. In DNA form, the CDR3 reads TGTGCCAGCAGTAGAACAGCCGACACTGAAGCTTTCTTT. Protein: CASSRTADTEAFF.

The chain recombines TRBV7-8 with TRBJ1-2; D is ambiguous. The CDR3 extends over 13 amino acids. V lost 5 bases to trimming and J lost 7 bases, with 14 bases between them. Germline V CDR1 and CDR2: SGHVS, FQNEAQ. This chain's CDR3 is CASSARFESGYTF. CDR3 sequence (DNA): TGTGCCAGCAGCGCTAGGTTTGAGAGTGGCTACACCTTC.

The genes are TRBV2 and TRBJ1-4, with D possibly TRBD1 on 6 matching bases. Germline V gene lookup returns CDR1 SNHLY and CDR2 FYNNEI. Trimming took 3 bases from V and 8 from J, leaving 19 bases between them. The CDR3 totals 16 residues. CDR3 sequence reads: CASSEGNRVGGEKLFF. Written as DNA, the CDR3 is TGTGCCAGCAGTGAGGGTAACAGGGTTGGAGGAGAAAAACTGTTTTTT.

The chain joins TRBV6-5 to TRBJ2-3; the D gene is possibly TRBD1 (6 bases). The CDR3 covers 14 residues. Trimming cost V 6 bases and J 1 base, with 11 bases left between them. The V gene's germline CDR1 is MNHEY and CDR2 SVGAGI. The chain's CDR3 is CASSRGRGTDTQYF. CDR3 bases: TGTGCCAGCAGCAGGGGCCGCGGCACAGATACGCAGTATTTT.

V usage is TRBV7-6 and J usage is TRBJ1-2, with D possibly matching TRBD1 (6 bases). This CDR3 contains 14 residues. The V end lost 1 base, the J end lost 8 bases, and 14 bases lay between the germline ends. Looked up from germline, CDR1 is SGHVS and CDR2 is FNYEAQ. CDR3 protein: CASSLGRGGRGYTF. In nucleotides, the CDR3 is TGTGCCAGCAGCTTAGGCAGGGGCGGTAGGGGCTACACCTTC.

V and J are TRBV9 and TRBJ2-1; D gene unclear. The CDR3 sequence is 16 residues long. With 0 bases removed from V and 0 bases from J, the gap between germline ends came to 10 bases. Germline loops: CDR1 SGDLS, CDR2 YYNGEE. CDR3 nucleotide sequence: TGTGCCAGCAGCGTAGCTGACGGGTTCTCCTACAATGAGCAGTTCTTC. This encodes CASSVADGFSYNEQFF.

J is TRBJ1-2 and V is TRBV4-3; the D is unclear. This CDR3 is built from 14 residues. Per the germline V gene, CDR1 is LGHNA and CDR2 is YSLEER. The V and J ends lost 0 bases and 7 bases respectively, with 12 bases between them. CDR3 protein: CASSQDAATVGYTF. The DNA for the CDR3 is TGCGCCAGCAGCCAAGATGCGGCAACCGTTGGCTACACCTTC.

The rearrangement joins TRBV7-2 to TRBJ1-1; 8 nucleotides line up with TRBD1. Germline lookup yields CDR1 SGHTA and CDR2 FQGNSA. V lost 5 bases, J lost 3 bases, and 2 bases stayed unmatched. The CDR3 runs to 13 residues. The CDR3 here is CASSIQGDTEAFF. CDR3 coding DNA: TGTGCCAGCAGCATACAGGGGGACACTGAAGCTTTCTTT.

This chain joins TRBV28 and TRBJ2-7; D is ambiguous. Trimming took 6 bases from V and 3 from J, leaving 15 bases between them. The length of the CDR3 is 14 residues. Germline values: CDR1 MDHEN, CDR2 SYDVKM. The chain's CDR3 is CASSLNLHYYEQYF. CDR3 in DNA: TGTGCCAGCAGCCTAAATCTGCATTACTACGAGCAGTACTTC.

On this clone: The junction shows a germline mismatch at one end, possibly a read error. V and J are TRBV6-6 and TRBJ1-5; no reliable D call. CDR3 length equals 14 residues. CDR1 and CDR2 (germline): MNHNY, SVGAGI (reference sequence). The CDR3 bases are TGTGCCAGCCGTTACCGACACGCCGGTCAGCCCCAGCATTTT. This sequence encodes CASRYRHAGQPQHF.